The following is a TCR beta chain sequence with its context. This entry is derived from a study of blood T cell repertoires in COVID-19. Study in general: COVID-19 samples from acute and convalescent phases originated in the United States, Italy and Spain. T cells, B-cell-depleted T cells, or PBMCs provided the cDNA or gDNA that served as material.

Per the original data handling: Nucleated cell number was recorded as an estimate derived from reference gene primer amplification. Measured with immunoSEQ multiplex PCR; TCRdb has only the in-frame clones, and not every one. V and J calls and clone size follow that table, whereas D and trimming were derived from the DNA. The table lists 81,000 or so clones, around 81% of them singletons. This CDR3 region has 14 residues. J gave up 4 bases and V 8 bases, and 8 bases lay outside the gene matches. In germline, CDR1 is MNHEY, CDR2 SMNVEV (reference sequence). The chain has TRBV27 and TRBJ2-7; 10 bases agree with TRBD1. The sequence was collected from a woman aged 70 to 79 with active or convalescent COVID-19. Sequencing was done on a sample of peripheral blood. The CDR3 DNA sequence: TGTGCCAGCCAACGGAGGGACAGGGGTTACGAGCAGTACTTC. It is translated as CASQRRDRGYEQYF.